This T cell receptor (beta chain) originates from a study of T cells in Graves' hyperthyroidism and ophthalmopathy. Overall study: Peripheral blood samples were taken at initial diagnosis, prior to any treatment.

This clonotype was seen ten or more times. The CDR3 totals 17 residues. Trimming shortened V by 2 bases and J by 2 bases, and 18 bases separated the two germline ends. RNA transcripts yielded amplified TCR beta CDR3 regions. First-round RT-PCR with HTBI primers amplified the TCR CDR3 region. Via MiXCR, TCRdb re-called the multiplex PCR reads, giving one row per CDR3 protein. The table shows hundreds of thousands of distinct CDR3 sequences, with 16% occurring only once. In making diagnoses, clinical symptoms, serum thyroxine and TRAb, thyroid ultrasound and orbital computed tomography were all used. The gene calls are TRBV12-3 or TRBV12-4 and TRBJ1-2; weak D call: TRBD1 (5 bases). The source is a woman under 30 with Graves' hyperthyroidism. The sequencing sample was made of blood. The CDR3 sequence: CASSLWATGRGNYGYTF. In nucleotides, the CDR3 is TGTGCCAGCAGTTTATGGGCCACGGGGCGAGGGAACTATGGCTACACCTTC.